This T cell receptor beta chain derives from a study of blood T cell repertoires in COVID-19. Across the whole study: Some COVID-19 samples were acute and others convalescent; all came from the United States, Italy and Spain.

V dropped 4 bases and J dropped 2; count of bases not matched to a gene: 6. This CDR3 spans 16 amino acids. Germline V gives CDR1 SGHNT, CDR2 YYREEE (reference sequence). Per the original methods: Amplification of reference gene primers provided the estimated nucleated cell counts. The protocol was immunoSEQ multiplex PCR, while the TCRdb copy is restricted to in-frame clones and leaves out a portion. The DNA was the basis for D and trimming; V, J and clone size are from that table. The top ten hold 7% to 7.5% of the sample, which has about 360,000 clones, about 88% seen once. This clonotype originated in a woman in her sixties with COVID-19, enrolled during active disease. The chain uses TRBV5-4 and TRBJ2-1; TRBD2 aligns across 10 bases. The sequenced sample was peripheral blood. The CDR3 region is CASSTSSGRAYNEQFF. The CDR3 nucleotides are TGTGCCAGCAGCACCTCTAGCGGGAGAGCCTACAATGAGCAGTTCTTC.